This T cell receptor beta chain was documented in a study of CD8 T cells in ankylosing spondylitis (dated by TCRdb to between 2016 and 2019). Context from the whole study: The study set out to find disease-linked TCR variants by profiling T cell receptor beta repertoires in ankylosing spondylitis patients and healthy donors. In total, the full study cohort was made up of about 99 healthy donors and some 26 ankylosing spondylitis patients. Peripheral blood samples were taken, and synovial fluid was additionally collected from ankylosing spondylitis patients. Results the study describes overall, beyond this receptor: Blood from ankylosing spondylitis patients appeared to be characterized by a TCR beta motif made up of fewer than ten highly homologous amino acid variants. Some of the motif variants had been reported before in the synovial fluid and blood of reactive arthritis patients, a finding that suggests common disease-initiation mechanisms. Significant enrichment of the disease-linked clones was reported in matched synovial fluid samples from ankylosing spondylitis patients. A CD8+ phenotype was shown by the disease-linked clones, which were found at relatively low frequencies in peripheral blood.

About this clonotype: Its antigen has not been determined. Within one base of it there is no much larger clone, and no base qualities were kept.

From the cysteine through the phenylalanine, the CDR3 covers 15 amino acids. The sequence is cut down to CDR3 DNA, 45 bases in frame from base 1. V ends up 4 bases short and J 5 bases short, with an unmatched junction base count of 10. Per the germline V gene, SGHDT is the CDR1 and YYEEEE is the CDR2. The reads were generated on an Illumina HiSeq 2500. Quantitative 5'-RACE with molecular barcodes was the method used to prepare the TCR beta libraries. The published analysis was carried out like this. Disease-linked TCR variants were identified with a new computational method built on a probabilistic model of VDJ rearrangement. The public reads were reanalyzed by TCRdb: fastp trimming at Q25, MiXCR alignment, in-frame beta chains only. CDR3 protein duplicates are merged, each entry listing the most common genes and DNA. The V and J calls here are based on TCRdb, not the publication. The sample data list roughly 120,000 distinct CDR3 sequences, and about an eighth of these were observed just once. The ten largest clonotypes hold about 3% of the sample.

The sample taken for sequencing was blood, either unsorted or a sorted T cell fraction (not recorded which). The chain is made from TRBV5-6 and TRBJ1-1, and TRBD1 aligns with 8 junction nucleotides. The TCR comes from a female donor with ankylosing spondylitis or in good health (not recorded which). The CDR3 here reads CASSPNRQGWTEAFF. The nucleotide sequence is TGTGCCAGCAGCCCAAATCGACAGGGGTGGACTGAAGCTTTCTTT. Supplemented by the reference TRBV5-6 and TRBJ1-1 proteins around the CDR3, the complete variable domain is DAGVTQSPTHLIKTRGQQVTLRCSPKSGHDTVSWYQQALGQGPQFIFQYYEEEERQRGNFPDRFSGHQFPNYSSELNVNALLLGDSALYLCASSPNRQGWTEAFFGQGTRLTVV.